This T cell receptor (beta chain) comes out of a study of blood T cells in healthy people across ages. PCR was performed a second time for 7 to 11 cycles using a sample-barcoded 5' primer and a J-beta primer mix. TCRdb reanalysed the 5' RACE reads using MiXCR and keeps one entry per CDR3 protein. Of approximately 880,000 distinct CDR3 sequences listed, 40% to 60% are singletons. This CDR3 has 15 amino acids. Looked up from germline, CDR1 is MGHDK and CDR2 is SYGVNS. V lost 4 bases, J lost 5 bases, and 14 bases lay in between. The clonotype originates from a man aged 30-40 years in good health. The specimen sequenced was blood. The J gene is TRBJ2-2, the V gene TRBV25-1, with a tentative D call TRBD1 (5 bases). CDR3 region: CASSGPGSRTGELFF. CDR3 nucleotides: TGTGCCAGCAGTGGTCCAGGGTCACGGACCGGGGAGCTGTTTTTT.